This T cell receptor beta chain is drawn from a study of blood T cells in healthy people across ages. This clonotype occurred a few times. Antigen unknown. Then a second PCR, running about 6 to 11 cycles, was carried out with a sample-barcoded 5' primer and a J-beta primer mix. One entry per CDR3 protein results from TCRdb running MiXCR on the 5' RACE reads. The data contain over a million distinct CDR3 sequences, less than 50% of them singletons. Study findings and constraints: Investigators treated diversity estimates from one million T cells as underestimates. Across the age range, TCR beta diversity per million T cells fell in a roughly linear way. Unknown donor CMV status possibly confounded expanded clonotype changes.

The CDR3 totals 11 residues. V was shortened by 11 bases and J by 4 bases, with 9 bases between the two germline ends. The germline CDR1 and CDR2 sequences are MNHNS and SASEGT. What was sequenced was blood. This clonotype was obtained from a woman aged 60-75 years in good health. The rearrangement joins TRBV6-1 to TRBJ2-1; D might be TRBD2 (5 bases). CDR3 protein: CAGSTYNEQFF. In nucleotides, the CDR3 is TGTGCCGGGAGTACATACAATGAGCAGTTCTTC.